These T cell receptor beta chains were read from a single sample in a study of post-analysis software for immune sequencing data. One entry per CDR3 protein, called by TCRdb with MiXCR from the PCR reads. The sample has 750,000 to 950,000 distinct CDR3 sequences, about 53% seen once. The sample comprised blood. The receptors were gathered from a girl under 18 with multiple sclerosis. CDR3s include the opening cysteine and the closing phenylalanine or tryptophan. The D gene is left open where the match is weak. A clone size is listed for some rows: how often the clone was seen (once, few, many), or a class if it is expanded.

size: -; D: -; V: TRBV18; J: TRBJ1-2; CDR3: CASSPTTTNGYTF; DNA: TGTGCCAGCTCACCGACCACAACCAATGGCTACACCTTC
size: -; D: -; V: TRBV12-3/TRBV12-4; J: TRBJ2-7; CDR3: CASSLTVCNEQYF; DNA: TGTGCCAGCAGTTTAACAGTCTGCAATGAGCAGTACTTC
size: -; D: -; V: TRBV14; J: TRBJ1-2; CDR3: CASSQVRTGGFNYGYTF; DNA: TGTGCCAGCAGCCAAGTTCGGACGGGGGGATTTAACTATGGCTACACCTTC
size: -; D: TRBD1; V: TRBV7-8; J: TRBJ2-7; CDR3: CASSGRMDRGSYEQYF; DNA: TGTGCCAGCAGTGGGCGGATGGACAGGGGATCCTACGAGCAGTACTTC
size: once; D: -; V: TRBV7-2; J: TRBJ1-1; CDR3: CASSPVGPSRNTEAFF; DNA: TGTGCCAGCAGCCCCGTAGGGCCATCTAGGAACACTGAAGCTTTCTTT
size: -; D: -; V: TRBV6-5; J: TRBJ2-5; CDR3: CASSNGRKETQYF; DNA: TGTGCCAGCAGTAACGGACGTAAAGAGACCCAGTACTTC
size: -; D: -; V: TRBV29-1; J: TRBJ2-7; CDR3: CSVVGGDPYWQYF; DNA: TGCAGCGTTGTAGGGGGGGATCCGTATTGGCAGTACTTC
size: -; D: -; V: TRBV11-3; J: TRBJ2-5; CDR3: CASTKSGVQETQYF; DNA: TGTGCCAGCACCAAGAGTGGGGTCCAAGAGACCCAGTACTTC
size: many; D: -; V: TRBV29-1; J: TRBJ1-5; CDR3: CSVEAGLHSNQPQHF; DNA: TGCAGCGTTGAGGCGGGCCTCCATAGCAATCAGCCCCAGCATTTT
size: -; D: -; V: TRBV20-1; J: TRBJ2-1; CDR3: CSARPGAGSEQFF; DNA: TGCAGTGCTAGGCCCGGGGCCGGGAGTGAGCAGTTCTTC
size: -; D: -; V: TRBV6-5; J: TRBJ1-6; CDR3: CASSWQGDNSPLHF; DNA: TGTGCCAGCAGTTGGCAGGGCGATAATTCACCCCTCCACTTT
size: -; D: -; V: TRBV6-1; J: TRBJ2-4; CDR3: CASSDLGGAAKNIQYF; DNA: TGTGCCAGCAGTGACCTAGGTGGGGCCGCCAAAAACATTCAGTACTTC
size: few; D: TRBD2; V: TRBV18; J: TRBJ2-1; CDR3: CASSPPGLEGEQFF; DNA: TGTGCCAGCTCACCACCGGGACTAGAGGGTGAGCAGTTCTTC
size: -; D: TRBD2; V: TRBV20-1; J: TRBJ2-3; CDR3: CSAVTSGITDTQYF; DNA: TGCAGTGCTGTGACTAGCGGTATCACAGATACGCAGTATTTT
size: -; D: TRBD1; V: TRBV7-9; J: TRBJ1-2; CDR3: CASSAGTAYGYTF; DNA: TGTGCCAGCAGCGCCGGGACAGCCTATGGCTACACCTTC
size: -; D: TRBD1; V: TRBV10-3; J: TRBJ1-2; CDR3: CAIRARQGLDGYTF; DNA: TGTGCCATCAGGGCCCGACAGGGGTTGGATGGCTACACCTTC
size: -; D: TRBD1; V: TRBV6-5; J: TRBJ1-4; CDR3: CASSSDRGEKLFF; DNA: TGTGCCAGCAGTTCAGACAGGGGTGAAAAACTGTTTTTT
size: -; D: -; V: TRBV18; J: TRBJ1-2; CDR3: CASSPELHYGYTF; DNA: TGTGCCAGCTCACCAGAATTACATTATGGCTACACCTTC
size: few; D: TRBD2; V: TRBV5-1; J: TRBJ2-4; CDR3: CASSLLASGGLNIQYF; DNA: TGCGCCAGCAGCTTGTTGGCTAGCGGGGGACTAAACATTCAGTACTTC
size: -; D: -; V: TRBV5-6; J: TRBJ2-3; CDR3: CASTSRWGRGPSTDTQYF; DNA: TGTGCCAGCACGTCACGATGGGGCAGGGGCCCAAGCACAGATACGCAGTATTTT
size: few; D: -; V: TRBV25-1; J: TRBJ2-7; CDR3: CASSRQGHYEQYF; DNA: TGTGCCAGCAGTCGCCAGGGTCACTACGAGCAGTACTTC
size: -; D: TRBD1; V: TRBV6-6; J: TRBJ2-7; CDR3: CASSSGTGWEYEQYF; DNA: TGTGCCAGCAGTTCCGGGACAGGGTGGGAATACGAGCAGTACTTC
size: -; D: TRBD2; V: TRBV3-1; J: TRBJ2-1; CDR3: CASSQASGRAGNEQFF; DNA: TGTGCCAGCAGCCAAGCTAGCGGGAGGGCAGGCAATGAGCAGTTCTTC